A selection of T cell receptor beta chains follows, all from one sample in a study of cytomegalovirus exposure and HLA in healthy donors. Profiling relied on immunoSEQ multiplex PCR, and the TCRdb table lists in-frame clones only, not all of them. Of 150,000 or so clones in the sample, about three quarters are singletons; the top ten hold roughly 1.6%. Sequencing input: PBMCs. The receptor source for this set is a female donor in good health and CMV-seronegative. CDR3s include the opening cysteine and the closing phenylalanine or tryptophan. Each record gives: J gene, V gene, clone size, CDR3 protein. Clone size is shown for a subset of rows, as once, few, many or a class of expanded clone.

>TRBJ2-3|TRBV6-5|NA
CASSYQTSTDTQYF
>TRBJ2-7|TRBV14|NA
CASSQVGQPLF
>TRBJ1-1|TRBV2|NA
CASSSGQLTNLNTEAFF
>TRBJ2-3|TRBV7-3|NA
CASSLIKRADTQYF
>TRBJ1-1|TRBV28|NA
CASSLWRANTEAFF
>TRBJ2-1|TRBV10-1|NA
CASSEADFGQSNEQFF
>TRBJ2-1|TRBV10-3|once
CAISEWGGRASDNEQFF
>TRBJ1-5|TRBV19|NA
CASSMQGGGNQPQHF
>TRBJ1-5|TRBV6-5|once
CASSGQGESQPQHF
>TRBJ2-7|TRBV29-1|NA
CSVETGYEQYF
>TRBJ2-2|TRBV27|NA
CASSPSTGGPGELFF
>TRBJ2-4|TRBV13|NA
CASSSEGLEGKNIQYF
>TRBJ1-2|TRBV12-5|NA
CASGLVTGGIDGYTF
>TRBJ2-2|TRBV27|NA
CASSAIPVGAPGELFF
>TRBJ2-7|TRBV19|few
CASSLQGSYEQYF
>TRBJ1-2|TRBV2|once
CASSEAIAWGRQYPGYTF
>TRBJ2-5|TRBV7-6|once
CASSFGSGTEQYF
>TRBJ2-7|TRBV5-1|once
CASATGGGWEQYF
>TRBJ2-1|TRBV7-9|once
CASSQGQGVNEQFF
>TRBJ1-1|TRBV7-9|NA
CASSLNGVPVGQDTEAFF
>TRBJ2-5|TRBV4-2|NA
CASSQEEGQETQYF
>TRBJ2-3|TRBV19|NA
CASSNQIPGLGGDTQYF
>TRBJ1-1|TRBV19|NA
CASIRTGGTNTEAFF
>TRBJ2-3|TRBV6-4|NA
CASANSAGQPRGAQYF
>TRBJ1-5|TRBV16|once
CASSKRVSNQPQHF
>TRBJ2-7|TRBV28|NA
CASSLLVGTETYEQYF
>TRBJ2-7|TRBV2|NA
CASSEGVYEQYF
>TRBJ2-1|TRBV11-2|NA
CASSRNNEQFF
>TRBJ1-3|TRBV7-2|NA
CASSLMGATGNTIYF
>TRBJ2-1|TRBV27|NA
CASRPDRGVEQFF
>TRBJ2-7|TRBV18|few
CASSPVSEGEQYF
>TRBJ1-1|TRBV5-1|NA
CASSLDGQTEAFF